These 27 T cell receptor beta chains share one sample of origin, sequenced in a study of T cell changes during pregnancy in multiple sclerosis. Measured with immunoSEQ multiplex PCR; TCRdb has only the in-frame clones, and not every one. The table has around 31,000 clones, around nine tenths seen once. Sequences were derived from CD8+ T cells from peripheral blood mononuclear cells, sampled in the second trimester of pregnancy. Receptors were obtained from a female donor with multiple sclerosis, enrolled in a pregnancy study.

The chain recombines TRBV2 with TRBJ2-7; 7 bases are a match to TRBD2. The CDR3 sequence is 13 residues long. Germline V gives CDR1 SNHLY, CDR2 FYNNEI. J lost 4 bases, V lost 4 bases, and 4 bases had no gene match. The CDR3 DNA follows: TGTGCCAGCAGTGCGTGGGGGGGGTACGAGCAGTACTTC. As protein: CASSAWGGYEQYF.

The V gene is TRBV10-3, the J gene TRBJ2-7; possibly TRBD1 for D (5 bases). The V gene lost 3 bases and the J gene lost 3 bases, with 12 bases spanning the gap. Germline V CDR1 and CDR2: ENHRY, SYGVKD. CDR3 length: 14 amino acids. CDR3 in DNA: TGTGCCATCAGTGAAAGGACAACTGTCTACGAGCAGTACTTC. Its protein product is CAISERTTVYEQYF.

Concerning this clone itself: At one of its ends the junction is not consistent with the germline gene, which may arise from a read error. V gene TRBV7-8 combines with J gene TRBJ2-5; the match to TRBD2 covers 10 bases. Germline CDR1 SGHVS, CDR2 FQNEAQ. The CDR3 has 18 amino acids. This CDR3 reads CATSPYIAGGMKEETQYF. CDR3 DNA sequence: TGTGCCACCAGCCCCTATATAGCGGGAGGAATGAAAGAAGAGACCCAGTACTTC.

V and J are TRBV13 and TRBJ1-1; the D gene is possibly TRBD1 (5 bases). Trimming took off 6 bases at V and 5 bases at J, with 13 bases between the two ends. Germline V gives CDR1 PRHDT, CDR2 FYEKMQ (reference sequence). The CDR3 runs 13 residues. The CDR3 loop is CASRLKGQTEAFF. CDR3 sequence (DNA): TGTGCCAGCAGATTAAAGGGGCAAACTGAAGCTTTCTTT.

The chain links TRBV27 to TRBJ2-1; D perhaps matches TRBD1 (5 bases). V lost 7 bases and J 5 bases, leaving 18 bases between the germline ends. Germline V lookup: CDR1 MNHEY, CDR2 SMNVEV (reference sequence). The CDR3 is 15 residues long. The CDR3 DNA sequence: TGTGCCAGCAACCCTAGGGGTAGTACCGACAATGAGCAGTTCTTC. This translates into CASNPRGSTDNEQFF.

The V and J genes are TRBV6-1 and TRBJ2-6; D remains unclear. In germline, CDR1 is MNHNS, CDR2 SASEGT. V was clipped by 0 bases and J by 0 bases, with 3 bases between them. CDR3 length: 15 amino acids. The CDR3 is CASSEAGSGANVLTF. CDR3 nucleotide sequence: TGTGCCAGCAGTGAAGCCGGCTCTGGGGCCAACGTCCTGACTTTC.

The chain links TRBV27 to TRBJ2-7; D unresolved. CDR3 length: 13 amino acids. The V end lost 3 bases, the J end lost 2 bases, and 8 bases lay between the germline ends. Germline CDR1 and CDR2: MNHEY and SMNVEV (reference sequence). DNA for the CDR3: TGTGCCAGCAGTTTTGGCAGGACCTACGAGCAGTACTTC. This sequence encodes CASSFGRTYEQYF.

CDR3 region: CASSQDPRTGSNQPQHF. The CDR3 coding sequence is TGTGCCAGCAGCCAAGACCCCCGGACAGGTTCCAATCAGCCCCAGCATTTT. This chain joins TRBV14 and TRBJ1-5; TRBD1 agrees at 7 bases. The V and J ends lost 0 bases and 3 bases, in that order; junction bases with no gene match: 8. The CDR3 runs to 17 residues. Germline V lookup: CDR1 SGHDN, CDR2 FVKESK.

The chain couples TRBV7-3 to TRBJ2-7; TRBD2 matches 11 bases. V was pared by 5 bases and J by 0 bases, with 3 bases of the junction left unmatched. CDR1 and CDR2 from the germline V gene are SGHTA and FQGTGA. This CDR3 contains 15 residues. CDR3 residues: CASSRLAGTSYEQYF. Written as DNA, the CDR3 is TGTGCCAGCAGCAGACTAGCGGGGACCTCCTACGAGCAGTACTTC.

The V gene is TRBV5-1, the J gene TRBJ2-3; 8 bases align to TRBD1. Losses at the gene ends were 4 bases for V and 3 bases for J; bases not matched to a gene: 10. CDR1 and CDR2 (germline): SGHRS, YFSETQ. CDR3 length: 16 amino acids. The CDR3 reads CASSLTRTGITDTQYF. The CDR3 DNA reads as TGCGCCAGCAGCCTAACACGGACAGGGATTACAGATACGCAGTATTTT.

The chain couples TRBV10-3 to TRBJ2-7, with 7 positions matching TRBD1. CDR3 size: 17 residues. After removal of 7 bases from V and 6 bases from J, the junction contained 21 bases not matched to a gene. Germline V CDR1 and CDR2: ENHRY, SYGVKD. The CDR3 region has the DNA TGTGCCATCACTAAGGGACAGCCGGGACATGGGGTCTCCGAGCAGTACTTC. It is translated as CAITKGQPGHGVSEQYF.

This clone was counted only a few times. The CDR3 here is CASSWLAGGPGIQYF. CDR3 DNA sequence: TGTGCCAGCAGTTGGCTAGCGGGAGGGCCGGGCATTCAGTACTTC. V and J are TRBV27 and TRBJ2-4, with TRBD2 matching over 12 bases. This CDR3 region has 15 residues. J was trimmed by 9 bases and V by 4 bases; bases with no gene match: 7. Germline values: CDR1 MNHEY, CDR2 SMNVEV (reference sequence).

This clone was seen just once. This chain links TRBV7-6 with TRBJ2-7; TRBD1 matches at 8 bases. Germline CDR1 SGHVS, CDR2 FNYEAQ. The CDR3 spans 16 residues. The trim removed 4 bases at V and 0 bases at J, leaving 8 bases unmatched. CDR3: CASSSTYRGSSYEQYF. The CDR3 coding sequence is TGTGCCAGCAGCTCGACTTACAGGGGGAGCTCCTACGAGCAGTACTTC.

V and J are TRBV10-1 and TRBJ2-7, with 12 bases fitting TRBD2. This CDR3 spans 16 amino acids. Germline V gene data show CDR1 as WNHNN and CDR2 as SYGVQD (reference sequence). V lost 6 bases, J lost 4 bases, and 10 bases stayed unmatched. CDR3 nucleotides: TGCGCCAGCAGAAAGCTAGCGGGAGGGCCAAATTACGAGCAGTACTTC. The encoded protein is CASRKLAGGPNYEQYF.

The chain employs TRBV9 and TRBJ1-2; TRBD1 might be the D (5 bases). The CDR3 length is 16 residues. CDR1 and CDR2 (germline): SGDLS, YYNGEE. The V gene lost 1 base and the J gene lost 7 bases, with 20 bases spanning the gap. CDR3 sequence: CASSVWGGDVEGGYTF. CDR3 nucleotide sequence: TGTGCCAGCAGCGTATGGGGGGGGGACGTCGAGGGTGGCTACACCTTC.

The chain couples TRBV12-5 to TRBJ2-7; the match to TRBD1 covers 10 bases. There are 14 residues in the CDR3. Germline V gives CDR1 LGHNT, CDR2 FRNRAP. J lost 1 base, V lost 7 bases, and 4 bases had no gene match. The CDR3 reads CASDGQGGSYEQYF. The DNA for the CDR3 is TGTGCTAGTGACGGACAGGGGGGGTCCTACGAGCAGTACTTC.

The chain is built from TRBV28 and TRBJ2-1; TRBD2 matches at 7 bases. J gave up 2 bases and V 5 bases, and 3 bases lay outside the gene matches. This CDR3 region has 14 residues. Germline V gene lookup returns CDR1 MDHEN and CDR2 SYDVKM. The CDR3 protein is CASSQRGAYNEQFF. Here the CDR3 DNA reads TGTGCCAGCAGTCAACGGGGGGCCTACAATGAGCAGTTCTTC.

CDR3 in amino acids: CASSVTSGSDHYNEQFF. The CDR3 coding sequence is TGTGCCAGCAGCGTAACGAGCGGGAGTGACCATTACAATGAGCAGTTCTTC. V gene TRBV4-2 combines with J gene TRBJ2-1; 8 nucleotides align to TRBD2. Per germline, CDR1 LGHNA and CDR2 YNFKEQ. The CDR3 totals 17 residues. V was pared by 5 bases and J by 4 bases, with 13 bases of the junction left unmatched.

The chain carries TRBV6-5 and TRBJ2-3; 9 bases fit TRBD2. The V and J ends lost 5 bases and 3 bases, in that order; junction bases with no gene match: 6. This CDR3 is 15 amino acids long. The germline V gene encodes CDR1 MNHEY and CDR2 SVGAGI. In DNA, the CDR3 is TGTGCCAGCAGTCCTTTAGCGGGAGTGACAGATACGCAGTATTTT. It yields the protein CASSPLAGVTDTQYF.

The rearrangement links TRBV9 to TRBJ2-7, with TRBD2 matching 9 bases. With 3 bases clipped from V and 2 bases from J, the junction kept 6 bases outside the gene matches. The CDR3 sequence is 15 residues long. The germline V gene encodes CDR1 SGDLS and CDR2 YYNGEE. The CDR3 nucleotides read TGTGCCAGCAGCGGGGCTAGCGGGATAACCTACGAGCAGTACTTC. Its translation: CASSGASGITYEQYF.

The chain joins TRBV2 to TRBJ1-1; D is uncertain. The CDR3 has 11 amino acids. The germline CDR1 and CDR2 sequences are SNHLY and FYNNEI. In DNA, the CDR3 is TGTGCTTTCGGGGAGAACACTGAAGCTTTCTTT. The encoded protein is CAFGENTEAFF. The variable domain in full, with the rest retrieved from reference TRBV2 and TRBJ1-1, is EPEVTQTPSHQVTQMGQEVILRCVPISNHLYFYWYRQILGQKVEFLVSFYNNEISEKSEIFDDQFSVERPDGSNFTLKIRSTKLEDSAMYFCAFGENTEAFFGQGTRLTVV.

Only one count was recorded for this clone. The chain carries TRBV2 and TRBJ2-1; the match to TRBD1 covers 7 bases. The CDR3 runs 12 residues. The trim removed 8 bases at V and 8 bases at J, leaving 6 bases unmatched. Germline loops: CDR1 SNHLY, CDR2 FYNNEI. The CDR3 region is CASDTGVHEQFF. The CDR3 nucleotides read TGTGCCAGCGATACAGGGGTACATGAGCAGTTCTTC.

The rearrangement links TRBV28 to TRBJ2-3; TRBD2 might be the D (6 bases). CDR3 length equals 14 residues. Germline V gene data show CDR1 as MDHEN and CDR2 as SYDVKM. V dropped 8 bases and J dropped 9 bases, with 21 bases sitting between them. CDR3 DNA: TGTGCCAGCGTCTTAGGGGACTCGCTGTCGACGCAGTATTTT. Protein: CASVLGDSLSTQYF.

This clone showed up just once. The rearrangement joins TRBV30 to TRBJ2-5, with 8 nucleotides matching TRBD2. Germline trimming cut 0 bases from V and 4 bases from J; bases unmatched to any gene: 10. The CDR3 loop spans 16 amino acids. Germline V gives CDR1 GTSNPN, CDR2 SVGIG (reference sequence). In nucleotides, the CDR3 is TGTGCCTGGAGTGTGCAGTTCGGGAGGGCGGGAGAGACCCAGTACTTC. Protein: CAWSVQFGRAGETQYF.

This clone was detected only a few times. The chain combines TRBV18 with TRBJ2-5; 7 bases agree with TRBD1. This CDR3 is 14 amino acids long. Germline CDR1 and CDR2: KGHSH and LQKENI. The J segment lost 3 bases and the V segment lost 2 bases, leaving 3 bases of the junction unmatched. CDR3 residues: CASSPRDREETQYF. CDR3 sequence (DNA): TGTGCCAGCTCACCAAGAGACAGGGAAGAGACCCAGTACTTC.

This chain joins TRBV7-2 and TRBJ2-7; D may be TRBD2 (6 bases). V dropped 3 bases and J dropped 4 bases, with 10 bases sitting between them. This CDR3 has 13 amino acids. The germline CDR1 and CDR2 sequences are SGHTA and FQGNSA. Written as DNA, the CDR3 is TGTGCCAGCAGCTTCGGTGCGGGGTACGAGCAGTACTTC. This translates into CASSFGAGYEQYF.

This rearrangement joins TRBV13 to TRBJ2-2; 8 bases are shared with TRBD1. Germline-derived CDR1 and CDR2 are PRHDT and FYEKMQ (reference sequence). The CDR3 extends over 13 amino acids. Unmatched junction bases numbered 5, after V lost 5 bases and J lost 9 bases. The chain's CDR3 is CASSPGQGWELFF. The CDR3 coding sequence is TGTGCCAGCAGCCCAGGACAGGGATGGGAGCTGTTTTTT.